The T cell receptor (beta chain) described here comes from a study of blood T cell repertoires in COVID-19. Across the study: Donors in the United States, Italy and Spain gave samples during acute or convalescent COVID-19. The cDNA or gDNA used as material had been derived from T cells, B-cell-depleted T cells, or PBMCs.

Germline-derived CDR1 and CDR2 are MDHEN and SYDVKM. V was pared by 7 bases and J by 0 bases, with 22 bases between. The CDR3 is 18 residues long. In the original analysis: Using reference gene primer amplification, nucleated cell counts were estimated. Sequencing was performed with immunoSEQ multiplex PCR; in TCRdb, only in-frame clones are kept and a portion is missing. V, J and clone size derive from that table, while D and trimming were established from the DNA sequence. The sample includes some 20,000 clones, 85% to 90% of them seen just once. The sample comprised peripheral blood. The TCR originated in a human donor in a cohort sampled during active COVID-19. The chain is built from TRBV28 and TRBJ1-3, with D hard to call. This CDR3 reads CASIPRRGGLRSGNTIYF. The CDR3 nucleotides are TGTGCCAGCATCCCGCGTCGTGGAGGCTTGCGCTCTGGAAACACCATATATTTT.